The next 19 T cell receptor beta chains were all read from a single sample in a study of blood T cell repertoires in COVID-19. The assay was immunoSEQ multiplex PCR, and TCRdb's table has in-frame clones only and misses some. The sample has roughly 320,000 clones; about 82% are singletons. The sequencing sample was made of peripheral blood. The origin of the receptors is a human donor in a cohort sampled during active COVID-19.

The chain joins TRBV6-5 to TRBJ2-7; 9 bases match TRBD1. J lost 4 bases, V lost 3 bases, and 7 bases had no gene match. In germline, CDR1 is MNHEY, CDR2 SVGAGI. The CDR3 covers 15 residues. The CDR3 protein is CASSYTGTGRYEQYF. The CDR3, as DNA: TGTGCCAGCAGTTATACCGGGACAGGGAGATACGAGCAGTACTTC.

This chain joins TRBV5-5 and TRBJ2-7; unclear D gene. This CDR3 contains 14 residues. CDR1 is SGHKS, CDR2 YYEKEE, per germline (reference sequence). V dropped 0 bases and J dropped 2 bases, with 9 bases sitting between them. This CDR3 is CASSLDPTPYEQYF. CDR3 sequence (DNA): TGTGCCAGCAGCTTGGACCCTACCCCCTACGAGCAGTACTTC.

This clone was counted a few times. The chain uses TRBV5-6 and TRBJ2-7; the D gene is possibly TRBD2 (5 bases). The V and J ends lost 0 bases and 8 bases respectively, with 12 bases between them. Germline CDR1 reads SGHDT; CDR2 reads YYEEEE. The CDR3 contains 13 residues. The CDR3 loop is CASSLVVRGKQYF. The DNA for the CDR3 is TGTGCCAGCAGCTTGGTAGTACGAGGGAAGCAGTACTTC.

This clone has only one observation. The sample has other DNA sequences that encode this CDR3 too. The J gene is TRBJ1-5, the V gene TRBV18; maybe TRBD1 (5 bases). CDR1 KGHSH and CDR2 LQKENI come from the germline V gene. This CDR3 has 14 amino acids. The V and J ends lost 3 bases and 3 bases respectively, with 9 bases between them. CDR3 loop: CASSPGQHNQPQHF. The DNA of the CDR3 is TGTGCCAGCTCACCGGGGCAGCACAATCAGCCCCAGCATTTT.

The V and J genes are TRBV2 and TRBJ2-2, with a tentative D call TRBD1 (5 bases). Germline CDR1 and CDR2: SNHLY and FYNNEI. V lost 3 bases to trimming and J lost 9 bases, with 14 bases between them. The CDR3 sequence is 14 residues long. The CDR3 reads CASSDTQGVWELFF. The CDR3 coding sequence is TGTGCCAGCAGTGACACTCAAGGGGTTTGGGAGCTGTTTTTT.

This chain uses TRBV21-1 with TRBJ1-1; the DNA was not used to check the table's D call, TRBD1. TRBV21-1 is noted as a pseudogene. This CDR3 is built from 16 residues. In nucleotides, the CDR3 is TGTGCCAGCAGCAAAGGGTTACCAGACAGCCTCACTGAAGCTTTCTTT. The encoded protein is CASSKGLPDSLTEAFF.

The chain is built from TRBV12-3 or TRBV12-4 and TRBJ2-4, with 8 bases matching TRBD1. J gave up 6 bases and V 6 bases, and 4 bases lay outside the gene matches. The CDR3 loop spans 13 amino acids. The CDR3 protein is CASSKTGVNIQYF. The CDR3 DNA follows: TGTGCCAGCAGCAAGACAGGGGTAAACATTCAGTACTTC.

The genes are TRBV5-4 and TRBJ2-1; D is possibly TRBD1 (5 bases). Germline lookup yields CDR1 SGHNT and CDR2 YYREEE (reference sequence). This CDR3 region has 15 residues. V lost 3 bases to trimming and J lost 3 bases, with 13 bases between them. The CDR3 reads CASSSGIVGYNEQFF. For the CDR3, the DNA is TGTGCCAGCAGCTCAGGGATTGTGGGCTACAATGAGCAGTTCTTC.

The J gene is TRBJ2-7, the V gene TRBV3-1 (or the pseudogene TRBV3-2); weak D call: TRBD2 (6 bases). Deletions cut 4 bases from V and 6 bases from J, with 19 bases between. Germline assignment: CDR1 LGHDT and CDR2 YNNKEL (reference sequence). CDR3 size: 15 residues. CDR3 DNA sequence: TGTGCCAGCAGCCCACGACTAGTGGCCCCTCTCGAGCAGTACTTC. Protein sequence: CASSPRLVAPLEQYF.

The rearrangement joins TRBV7-2 to TRBJ1-1; TRBD1 might be the D (6 bases). Per germline, CDR1 SGHTA and CDR2 FQGNSA. V gave up 2 bases and J gave up 0 bases, with 13 bases separating them. The CDR3 length is 16 residues. CDR3: CASSLTGLGMNTEAFF. The CDR3 DNA follows: TGTGCCAGCAGCTTAACAGGGTTGGGGATGAACACTGAAGCTTTCTTT.

V gene TRBV5-6 combines with J gene TRBJ1-1, with 7 bases fitting TRBD1. This CDR3 has 13 amino acids. Germline-derived CDR1 and CDR2 are SGHDT and YYEEEE. J lost 4 bases, V lost 3 bases, and 3 bases had no gene match. Here the CDR3 DNA reads TGTGCCAGCAGCTCCACAGGGGTCACTGAAGCTTTCTTT. Translating gives CASSSTGVTEAFF. Variable domain in full (rest from reference TRBV5-6 and TRBJ1-1): DAGVTQSPTHLIKTRGQQVTLRCSPKSGHDTVSWYQQALGQGPQFIFQYYEEEERQRGNFPDRFSGHQFPNYSSELNVNALLLGDSALYLCASSSTGVTEAFFGQGTRLTVV.

This sequence joins TRBV5-4 and TRBJ2-2; tentatively, D is TRBD1 (6 bases). Per germline, CDR1 SGHNT and CDR2 YYREEE (reference sequence). Trimming cost V 4 bases and J 5 bases, with 18 bases left between them. This CDR3 has 16 amino acids. The CDR3: CASSPPPTGATGELFF. The CDR3 DNA reads as TGTGCCAGCAGCCCACCCCCGACAGGAGCGACCGGGGAGCTGTTTTTT.

This sequence joins TRBV11-2 and TRBJ2-3, with 9 bases identical to TRBD2. The CDR3 runs to 16 residues. V trimming: 5 bases; J trimming: 1 base; junction bases outside the gene matches: 7. Germline values: CDR1 SGHAT, CDR2 FQNNGV. The DNA for the CDR3 is TGTGCCAGCAGCCCGGGCGGGGGGGCCGGCACAGATACGCAGTATTTT. Translated, it gives CASSPGGGAGTDTQYF.

A remark on this clone: The same CDR3 can be traced to other DNA sequences in this sample. This chain links TRBV12-3 or TRBV12-4 with TRBJ2-7; D possibly corresponds to TRBD1 (5 bases). There are 13 residues in the CDR3. V lost 2 bases, J lost 2 bases, and 7 bases lay in between. Written as DNA, the CDR3 is TGTGCCAGCAGTTTAAGACAGACCTACGAGCAGTACTTC. Translating gives CASSLRQTYEQYF.

In this sample, this clone turned up a few times. The chain combines TRBV3-1 (or the pseudogene TRBV3-2) with TRBJ2-7, with D tentatively TRBD2 (5 bases). The germline V and J ends were trimmed by 6 bases and 6 bases, with 9 bases remaining between them. The CDR3 totals 11 residues. Per the germline V gene, CDR1 is LGHDT and CDR2 is YNNKEL (reference sequence). The CDR3 nucleotides are TGTGCCAGCAGTCGAGGGAGCGAGCAGTACTTC. It yields the protein CASSRGSEQYF.

This chain links TRBV6-6 with TRBJ1-2; 7 bases align to TRBD1. V trimming: 7 bases; J trimming: 6 bases; junction bases outside the gene matches: 8. This CDR3 comprises 13 residues. CDR1 MNHNY and CDR2 SVGAGI come from the germline V gene (reference sequence). The DNA of the CDR3 is TGTGCCAGCACCCAACGACAGGGTAATGGCTACACCTTC. Encoded protein: CASTQRQGNGYTF.

V is TRBV5-1 and J is TRBJ1-1, with no clear D. V gave up 1 base and J gave up 2 bases, with 9 bases separating them. The CDR3 has 14 residues. Germline CDR1 SGHRS, CDR2 YFSETQ. CDR3 in DNA: TGCGCCAGCAGCTTGTCCCCAGGAAACACTGAAGCTTTCTTT. It translates to CASSLSPGNTEAFF.

The CDR3 coding sequence is TGTGCCAGCAGTCATAGTAGCGGGACAAACAATGAGCAGTTCTTC. Amino acid sequence: CASSHSSGTNNEQFF. This chain links TRBV3-1 (or the pseudogene TRBV3-2) with TRBJ2-1, with 8 bases fitting TRBD2. The germline V gene has CDR1 LGHDT and CDR2 YNNKEL (reference sequence). The CDR3 runs 15 residues. The V segment lost 6 bases and the J segment 5 bases; nucleotides outside the gene matches: 9.

This sequence joins TRBV5-1 and TRBJ1-2; D is possibly TRBD1 (6 bases). CDR1 and CDR2 (germline): SGHRS, YFSETQ. The V end was cut by 4 bases, the J end by 0 bases, with 16 bases between. CDR3 length: 16 amino acids. DNA of the CDR3: TGCGCCAGCAGCCTGTCCAGGACAGCCTCTAACTATGGCTACACCTTC. It specifies CASSLSRTASNYGYTF.